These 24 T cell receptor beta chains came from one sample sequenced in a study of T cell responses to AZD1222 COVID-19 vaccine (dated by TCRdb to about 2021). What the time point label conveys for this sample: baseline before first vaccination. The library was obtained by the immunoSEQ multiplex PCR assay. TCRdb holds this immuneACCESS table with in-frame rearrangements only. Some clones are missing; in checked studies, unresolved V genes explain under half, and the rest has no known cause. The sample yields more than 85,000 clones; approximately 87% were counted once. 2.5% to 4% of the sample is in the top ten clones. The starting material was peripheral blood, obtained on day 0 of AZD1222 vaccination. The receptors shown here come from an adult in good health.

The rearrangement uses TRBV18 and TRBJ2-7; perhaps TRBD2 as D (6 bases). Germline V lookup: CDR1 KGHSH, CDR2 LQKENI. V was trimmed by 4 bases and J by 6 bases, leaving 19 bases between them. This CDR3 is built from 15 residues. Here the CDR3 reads CASSRGRASDGEQYF. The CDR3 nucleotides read TGTGCCAGCTCACGGGGTCGGGCTAGCGACGGCGAGCAGTACTTC.

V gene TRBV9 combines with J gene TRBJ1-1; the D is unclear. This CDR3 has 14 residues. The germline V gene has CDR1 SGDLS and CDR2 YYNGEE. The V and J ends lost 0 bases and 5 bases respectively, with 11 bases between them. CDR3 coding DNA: TGTGCCAGCAGCGTAGGGGCCCTGGGGACTGAAGCTTTCTTT. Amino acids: CASSVGALGTEAFF.

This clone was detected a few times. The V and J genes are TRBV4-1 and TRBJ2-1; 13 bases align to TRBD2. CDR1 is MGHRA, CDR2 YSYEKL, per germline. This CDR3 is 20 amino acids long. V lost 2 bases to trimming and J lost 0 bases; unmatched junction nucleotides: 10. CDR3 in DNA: TGCGCCAGCAGCCAATATTTAGGACTAGCGGGGGAGAGCTCCTACAATGAGCAGTTCTTC. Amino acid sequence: CASSQYLGLAGESSYNEQFF.

DNA for the CDR3: TGTGCCAGCAGTTTCCAGGGTAATTCACCCCTCCACTTT. Its protein is CASSFQGNSPLHF. This chain joins TRBV12-3 or TRBV12-4 and TRBJ1-6; D is perhaps TRBD1 (5 bases). Deletions cut 3 bases from V and 6 bases from J, with 6 bases between. The CDR3 contains 13 residues.

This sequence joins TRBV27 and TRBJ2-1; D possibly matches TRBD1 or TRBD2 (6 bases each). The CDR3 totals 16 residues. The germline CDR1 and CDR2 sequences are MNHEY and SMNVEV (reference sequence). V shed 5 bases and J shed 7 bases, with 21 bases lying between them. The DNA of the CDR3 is TGTGCCAGCAGTCCCCACCCGGGGGCTAGCATTAATGAGCAGTTCTTC. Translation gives CASSPHPGASINEQFF.

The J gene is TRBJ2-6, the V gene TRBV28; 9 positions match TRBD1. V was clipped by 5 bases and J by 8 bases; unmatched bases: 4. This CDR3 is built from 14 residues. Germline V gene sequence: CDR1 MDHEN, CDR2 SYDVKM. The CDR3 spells CASSTGQGTNVLTF. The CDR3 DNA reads TGTGCCAGCAGTACCGGACAGGGGACCAACGTCCTGACTTTC.

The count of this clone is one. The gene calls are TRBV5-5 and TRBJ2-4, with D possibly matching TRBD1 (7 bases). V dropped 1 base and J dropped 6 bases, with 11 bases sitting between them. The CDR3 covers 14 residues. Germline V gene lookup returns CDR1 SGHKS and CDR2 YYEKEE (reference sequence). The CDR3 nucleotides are TGTGCCAGCAGCTTGATCCAGGGGGGAAACATTCAGTACTTC. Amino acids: CASSLIQGGNIQYF.

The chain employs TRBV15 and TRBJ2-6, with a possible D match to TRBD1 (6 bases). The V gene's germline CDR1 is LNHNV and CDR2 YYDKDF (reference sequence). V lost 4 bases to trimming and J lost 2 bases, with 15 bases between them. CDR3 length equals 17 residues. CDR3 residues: CATSIATGFTGANVLTF. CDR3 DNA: TGTGCCACCAGCATTGCCACAGGGTTCACTGGGGCCAACGTCCTGACTTTC.

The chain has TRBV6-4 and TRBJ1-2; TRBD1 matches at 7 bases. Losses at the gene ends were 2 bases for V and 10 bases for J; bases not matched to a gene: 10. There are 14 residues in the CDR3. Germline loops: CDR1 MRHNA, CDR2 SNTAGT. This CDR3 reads CASSDQRDSGFYTF. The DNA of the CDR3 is TGTGCCAGCAGTGACCAACGGGACAGCGGTTTCTACACCTTC.

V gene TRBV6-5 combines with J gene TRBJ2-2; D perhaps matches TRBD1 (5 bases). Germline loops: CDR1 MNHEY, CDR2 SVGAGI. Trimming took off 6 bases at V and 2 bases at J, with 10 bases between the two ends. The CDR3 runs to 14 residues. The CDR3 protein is CASSLTVNTGELFF. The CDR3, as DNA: TGTGCCAGCAGCCTGACAGTAAACACCGGGGAGCTGTTTTTT.

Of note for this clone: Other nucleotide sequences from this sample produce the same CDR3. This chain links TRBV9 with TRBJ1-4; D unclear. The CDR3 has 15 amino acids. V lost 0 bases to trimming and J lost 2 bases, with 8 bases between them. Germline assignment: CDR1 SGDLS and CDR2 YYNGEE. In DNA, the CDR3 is TGTGCCAGCAGCGTAGGGGGAGGGACTAATGAAAAACTGTTTTTT. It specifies CASSVGGGTNEKLFF. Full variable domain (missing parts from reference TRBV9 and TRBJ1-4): DSGVTQTPKHLITATGQRVTLRCSPRSGDLSVYWYQQSLDQGLQFLIQYYNGEERAKGNILERFSAQQFPDLHSELNLSSLELGDSALYFCASSVGGGTNEKLFFGSGTQLSVL.

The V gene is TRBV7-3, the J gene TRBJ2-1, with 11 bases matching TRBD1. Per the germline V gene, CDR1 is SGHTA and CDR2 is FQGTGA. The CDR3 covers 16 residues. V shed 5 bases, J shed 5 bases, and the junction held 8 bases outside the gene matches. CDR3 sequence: CASSRTGGVRDNEQFF. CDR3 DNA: TGTGCCAGCAGCCGGACAGGGGGCGTAAGGGACAATGAGCAGTTCTTC.

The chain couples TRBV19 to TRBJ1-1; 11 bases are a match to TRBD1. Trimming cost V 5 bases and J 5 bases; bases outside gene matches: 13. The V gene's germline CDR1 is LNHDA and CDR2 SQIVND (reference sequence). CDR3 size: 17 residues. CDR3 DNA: TGTGCCAGTAGTGCCCTACCGGGACAGGGGGAGAAAACTGAAGCTTTCTTT. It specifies CASSALPGQGEKTEAFF.

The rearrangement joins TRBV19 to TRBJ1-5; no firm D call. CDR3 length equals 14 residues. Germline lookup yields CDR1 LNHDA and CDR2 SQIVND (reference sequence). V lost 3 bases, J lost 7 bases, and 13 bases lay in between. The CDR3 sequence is CASSIMVLGQPQHF. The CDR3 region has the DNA TGTGCCAGTAGTATCATGGTTTTAGGACAGCCCCAGCATTTT.

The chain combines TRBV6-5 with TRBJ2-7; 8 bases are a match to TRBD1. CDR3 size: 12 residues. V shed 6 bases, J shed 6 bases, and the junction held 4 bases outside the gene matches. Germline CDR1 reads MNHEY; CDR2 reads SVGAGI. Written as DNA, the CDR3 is TGTGCCAGCAGAAACACAGGGGGCGAGCAGTACTTC. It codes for CASRNTGGEQYF.

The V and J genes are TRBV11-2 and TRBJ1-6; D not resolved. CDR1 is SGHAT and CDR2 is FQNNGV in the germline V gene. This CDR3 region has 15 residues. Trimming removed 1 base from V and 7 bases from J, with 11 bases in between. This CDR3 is CASSLVRTRNSPLHF. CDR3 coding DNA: TGTGCCAGCAGCTTAGTTCGGACTCGAAATTCACCCCTCCACTTT.

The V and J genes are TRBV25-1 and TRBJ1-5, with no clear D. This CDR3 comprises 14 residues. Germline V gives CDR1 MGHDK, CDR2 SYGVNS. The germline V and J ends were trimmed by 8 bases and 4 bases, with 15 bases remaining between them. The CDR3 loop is CASSGAGRNQPQHF. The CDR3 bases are TGTGCCAGCTCCGGAGCCGGACGAAATCAGCCCCAGCATTTT.

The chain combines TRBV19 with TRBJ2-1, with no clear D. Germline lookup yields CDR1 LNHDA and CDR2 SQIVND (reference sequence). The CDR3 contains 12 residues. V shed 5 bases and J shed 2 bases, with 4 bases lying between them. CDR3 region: CASSWTYNEQFF. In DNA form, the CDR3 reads TGTGCCAGTAGTTGGACCTACAATGAGCAGTTCTTC. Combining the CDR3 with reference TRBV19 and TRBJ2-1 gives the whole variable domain DGGITQSPKYLFRKEGQNVTLSCEQNLNHDAMYWYRQDPGQGLRLIYYSQIVNDFQKGDIAEGYSVSREKKESFPLTVTSAQKNPTAFYLCASSWTYNEQFFGPGTRLTVL.

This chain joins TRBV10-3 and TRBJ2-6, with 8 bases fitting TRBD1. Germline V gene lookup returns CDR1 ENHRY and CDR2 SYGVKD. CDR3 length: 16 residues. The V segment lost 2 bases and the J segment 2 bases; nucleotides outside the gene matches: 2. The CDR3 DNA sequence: TGTGCCATCAGTGAGAGGACAGGGACTGGGGCCAACGTCCTGACTTTC. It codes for CAISERTGTGANVLTF.

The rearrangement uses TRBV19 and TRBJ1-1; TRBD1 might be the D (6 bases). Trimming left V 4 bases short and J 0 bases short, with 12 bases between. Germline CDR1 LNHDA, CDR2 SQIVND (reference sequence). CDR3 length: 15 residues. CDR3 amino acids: CASSRGQGLNTEAFF. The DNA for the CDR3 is TGTGCCAGTAGTAGGGGGCAGGGACTGAACACTGAAGCTTTCTTT.

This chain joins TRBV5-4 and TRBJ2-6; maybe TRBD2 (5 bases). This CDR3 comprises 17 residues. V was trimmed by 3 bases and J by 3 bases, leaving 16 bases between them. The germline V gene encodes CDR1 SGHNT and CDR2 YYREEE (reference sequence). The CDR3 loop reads CASSSFLGVHGANVLTF. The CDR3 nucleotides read TGTGCCAGCAGCTCTTTTCTGGGAGTTCATGGGGCCAACGTCCTGACTTTC.

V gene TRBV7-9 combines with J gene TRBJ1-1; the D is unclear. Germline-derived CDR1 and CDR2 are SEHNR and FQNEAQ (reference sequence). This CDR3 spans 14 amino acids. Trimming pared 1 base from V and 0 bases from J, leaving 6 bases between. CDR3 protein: CASSLVAVNTEAFF. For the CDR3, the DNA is TGTGCCAGCAGCTTAGTGGCCGTGAACACTGAAGCTTTCTTT. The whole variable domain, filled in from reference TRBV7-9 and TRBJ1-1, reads DTGVSQNPRHKITKRGQNVTFRCDPISEHNRLYWYRQTLGQGPEFLTYFQNEAQLEKSRLLSDRFSAERPKGSFSTLEIQRTEQGDSAMYLCASSLVAVNTEAFFGQGTRLTVV.

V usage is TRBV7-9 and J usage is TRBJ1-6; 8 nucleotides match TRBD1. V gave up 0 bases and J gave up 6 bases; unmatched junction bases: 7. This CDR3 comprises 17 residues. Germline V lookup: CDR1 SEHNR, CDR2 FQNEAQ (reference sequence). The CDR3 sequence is CASSLAVGQGRNSPLHF. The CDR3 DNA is TGTGCCAGCAGCTTAGCAGTAGGACAGGGCCGTAATTCACCCCTCCACTTT.

The CDR3 DNA reads TGTGCCAGTAGTATAAATACAGGGGGGACTGAAGCTTTCTTT. Its translation is CASSINTGGTEAFF. This chain joins TRBV19 and TRBJ1-1, with TRBD1 matching 8 bases. The CDR3 is 14 residues long. Trimming cost V 2 bases and J 5 bases; bases outside gene matches: 4. Per the germline V gene, CDR1 is LNHDA and CDR2 is SQIVND (reference sequence).